Presented here are 12 T cell receptor beta chains from one specimen sequenced in a study of control samples from healthy donors and cancer patients. The data were produced by immunoSEQ multiplex PCR, yet TCRdb's version contains in-frame clones alone and is incomplete. The sample lists 78,000 or so clones; over 65% were seen once. The sample consisted of blood. Every receptor here comes from a man aged 45-65 years in good health.

The V and J genes are TRBV5-1 and TRBJ1-4; D might be TRBD1 (6 bases). Germline lookup yields CDR1 SGHRS and CDR2 YFSETQ. The V gene lost 4 bases and the J gene lost 6 bases, with 13 bases spanning the gap. This CDR3 is 14 amino acids long. The DNA of the CDR3 is TGCGCCAGCAGCCGGAGGGGGGAGGATGAAAAACTGTTTTTT. It translates to CASSRRGEDEKLFF.

V and J are TRBV10-3 and TRBJ2-1; D is possibly TRBD1 (6 bases). This CDR3 has 12 residues. Between the trimmed V and J ends, which lost 4 bases and 7 bases, there was a span of 8 bases. CDR1 and CDR2 (germline): ENHRY, SYGVKD. DNA for the CDR3: TGTGCCATCAGTGGGACAGTGAATGAGCAGTTCTTC. This sequence encodes CAISGTVNEQFF.

The CDR3 protein is CASSLDSNQPQHF. The CDR3, as DNA: TGTGCCAGCAGTTTGGATAGCAATCAGCCCCAGCATTTT. The J gene is TRBJ1-5, the V gene TRBV28; D unresolved. Trimming removed 3 bases at V and 0 bases at J, with 3 bases between. Germline CDR1 reads MDHEN; CDR2 reads SYDVKM. This CDR3 is 13 amino acids long.

CDR3 sequence (DNA): TGCGCCAGCAGCCTGACGGGTACGGAGACCCAGTACTTC. As protein: CASSLTGTETQYF. The chain is built from TRBV5-1 and TRBJ2-5; D gene uncertain. Per germline, CDR1 SGHRS and CDR2 YFSETQ. This CDR3 has 13 amino acids. Between the trimmed V and J ends, which lost 4 bases and 5 bases, there was a span of 12 bases.

This rearrangement joins TRBV4-3 to TRBJ1-1; D gene ambiguous. V was pared by 3 bases and J by 3 bases, with 8 bases between. CDR1 is LGHNA and CDR2 is YSLEER in the germline V gene. The CDR3 is 13 amino acids. Written as DNA, the CDR3 is TGCGCCAGCAGCCATACGCAGCACACTGAAGCTTTCTTT. Translated, it gives CASSHTQHTEAFF.

This chain joins TRBV28 and TRBJ1-2; 9 positions agree with TRBD1. V dropped 2 bases and J dropped 4; count of bases not matched to a gene: 5. Per germline, CDR1 MDHEN and CDR2 SYDVKM. The CDR3 extends over 15 amino acids. The CDR3 DNA sequence: TGTGCCAGCAGTTTAGGACAGGGGATAGTCTATGGCTACACCTTC. Translating it yields CASSLGQGIVYGYTF.

Comments on this clone: Other DNA sequences of this sample code for an identical CDR3. The rearrangement joins TRBV9 to TRBJ1-4; D might be TRBD1 (6 bases). V was clipped by 3 bases and J by 0 bases, with 18 bases between them. Germline loops: CDR1 SGDLS, CDR2 YYNGEE. The CDR3 consists of 18 residues. CDR3 sequence reads: CASSERGWGAATNEKLFF. For the CDR3, the DNA is TGTGCCAGCAGCGAAAGGGGTTGGGGGGCCGCAACTAATGAAAAACTGTTTTTT.

The chain employs TRBV9 and TRBJ2-7, with D unresolved. Germline assignment: CDR1 SGDLS and CDR2 YYNGEE. The length of the CDR3 is 15 residues. Trimming pared 4 bases from V and 6 bases from J, leaving 20 bases between. This chain's CDR3 is CASSQSPDWKGEQYF. The CDR3 region has the DNA TGTGCCAGCAGCCAGTCGCCCGACTGGAAGGGCGAGCAGTACTTC.

This sequence joins TRBV7-2 and TRBJ1-2; TRBD1 aligns across 8 bases. The CDR3 is 13 amino acids. The V gene's germline CDR1 is SGHTA and CDR2 FQGNSA. Trimming took 2 bases from V and 10 from J; bases not matched to a gene: 6. CDR3 nucleotides: TGTGCCAGCAGCTTACTTGGACAGGGTCCCTACACCTTC. Protein product: CASSLLGQGPYTF.

This sequence joins TRBV20-1 and TRBJ2-1; 12 bases agree with TRBD2. Trimming took 3 bases from V and 8 from J; bases not matched to a gene: 5. The CDR3 sequence is 14 residues long. The germline V gene encodes CDR1 DFQATT and CDR2 SNEGSKA (reference sequence). CDR3 region: CSASRTSGIHEQFF. CDR3 bases: TGCAGTGCTAGTAGGACTAGCGGGATCCATGAGCAGTTCTTC.

The rearrangement uses TRBV28 and TRBJ1-6; TRBD1 matches 12 bases. The CDR3 contains 15 residues. CDR1 is MDHEN, CDR2 SYDVKM, per germline. After removal of 7 bases from V and 7 bases from J, the junction contained 5 bases not matched to a gene. CDR3 amino acids: CASKGQGAENSPLHF. The CDR3 DNA reads as TGTGCCAGCAAGGGACAGGGGGCGGAAAATTCACCCCTCCACTTT.

The rearrangement uses TRBV29-1 and TRBJ2-3; possibly TRBD1 or TRBD2 for D (7 bases each). V shed 6 bases and J shed 5 bases, with 18 bases lying between them. This CDR3 spans 14 amino acids. The germline gives CDR1 SQVTM, CDR2 ANQGSEA. The CDR3 here is CSVRGGAVGDTQYF. CDR3 in DNA: TGCAGCGTCAGGGGGGGGGCCGTTGGAGATACGCAGTATTTT.